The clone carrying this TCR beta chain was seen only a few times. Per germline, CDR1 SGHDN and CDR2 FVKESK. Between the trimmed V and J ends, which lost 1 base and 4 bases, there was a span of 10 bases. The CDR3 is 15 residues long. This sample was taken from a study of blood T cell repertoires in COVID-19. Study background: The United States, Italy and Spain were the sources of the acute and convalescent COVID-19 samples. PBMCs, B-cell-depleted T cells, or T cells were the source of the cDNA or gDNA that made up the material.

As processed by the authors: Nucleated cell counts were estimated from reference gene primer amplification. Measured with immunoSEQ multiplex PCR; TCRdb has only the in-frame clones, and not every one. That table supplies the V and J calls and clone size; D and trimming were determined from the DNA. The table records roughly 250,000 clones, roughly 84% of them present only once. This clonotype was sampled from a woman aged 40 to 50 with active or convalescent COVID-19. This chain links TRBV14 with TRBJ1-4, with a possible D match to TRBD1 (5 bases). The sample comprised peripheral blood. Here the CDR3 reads CASSQVTAFNEKLFF. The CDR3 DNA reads TGTGCCAGCAGCCAAGTGACAGCCTTTAATGAAAAACTGTTTTTT.